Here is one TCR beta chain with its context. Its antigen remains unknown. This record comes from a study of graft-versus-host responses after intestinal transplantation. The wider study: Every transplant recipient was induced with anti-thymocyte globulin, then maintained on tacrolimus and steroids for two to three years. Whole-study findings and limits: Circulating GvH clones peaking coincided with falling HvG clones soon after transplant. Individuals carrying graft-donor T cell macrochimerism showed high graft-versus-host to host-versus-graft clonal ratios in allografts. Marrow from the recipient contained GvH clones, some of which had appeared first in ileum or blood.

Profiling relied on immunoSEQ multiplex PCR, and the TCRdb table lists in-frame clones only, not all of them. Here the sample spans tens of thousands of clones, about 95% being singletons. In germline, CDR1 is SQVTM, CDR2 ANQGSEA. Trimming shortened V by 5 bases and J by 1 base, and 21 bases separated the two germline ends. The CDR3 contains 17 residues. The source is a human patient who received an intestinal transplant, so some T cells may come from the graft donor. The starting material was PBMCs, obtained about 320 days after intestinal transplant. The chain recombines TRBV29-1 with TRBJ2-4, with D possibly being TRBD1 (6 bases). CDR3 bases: TGCAGCGTTTCAGGGGAAACTAGTGACTTGGCCAAAAACATTCAGTACTTC. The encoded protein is CSVSGETSDLAKNIQYF.